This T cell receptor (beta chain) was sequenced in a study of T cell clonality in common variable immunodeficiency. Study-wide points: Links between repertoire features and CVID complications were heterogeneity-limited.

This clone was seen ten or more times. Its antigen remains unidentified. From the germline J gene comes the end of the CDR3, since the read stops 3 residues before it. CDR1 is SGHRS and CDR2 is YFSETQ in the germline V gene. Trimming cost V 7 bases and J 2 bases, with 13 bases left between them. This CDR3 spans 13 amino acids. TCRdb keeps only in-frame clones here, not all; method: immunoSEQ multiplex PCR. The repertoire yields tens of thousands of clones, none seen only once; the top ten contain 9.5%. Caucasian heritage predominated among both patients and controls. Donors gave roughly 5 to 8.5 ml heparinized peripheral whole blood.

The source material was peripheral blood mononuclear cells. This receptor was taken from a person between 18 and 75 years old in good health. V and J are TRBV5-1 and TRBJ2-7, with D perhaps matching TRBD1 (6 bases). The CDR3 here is CASRQGQTYEQYF. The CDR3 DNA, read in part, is TGCGCCAGCCGACAAGGACAGACCTACGAG.